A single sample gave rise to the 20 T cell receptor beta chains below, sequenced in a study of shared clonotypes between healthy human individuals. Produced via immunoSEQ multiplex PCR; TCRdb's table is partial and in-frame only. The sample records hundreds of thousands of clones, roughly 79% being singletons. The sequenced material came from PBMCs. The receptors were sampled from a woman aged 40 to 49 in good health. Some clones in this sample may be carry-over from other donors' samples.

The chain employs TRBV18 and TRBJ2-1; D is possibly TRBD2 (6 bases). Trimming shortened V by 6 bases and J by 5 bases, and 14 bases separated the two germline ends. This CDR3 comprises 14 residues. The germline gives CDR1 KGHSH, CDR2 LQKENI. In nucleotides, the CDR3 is TGTGCCAGCTCTCCCGGGAGCAGGAACAATGAGCAGTTCTTC. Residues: CASSPGSRNNEQFF.

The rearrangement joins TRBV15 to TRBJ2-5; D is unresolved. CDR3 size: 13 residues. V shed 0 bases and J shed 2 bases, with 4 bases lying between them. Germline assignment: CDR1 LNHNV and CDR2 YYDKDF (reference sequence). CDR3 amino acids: CATSRDLQETQYF. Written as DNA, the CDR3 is TGTGCCACCAGCAGAGACCTACAAGAGACCCAGTACTTC.

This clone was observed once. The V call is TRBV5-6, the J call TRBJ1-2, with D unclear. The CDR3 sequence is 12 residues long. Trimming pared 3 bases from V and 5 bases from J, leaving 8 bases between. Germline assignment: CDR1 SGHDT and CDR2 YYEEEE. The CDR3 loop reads CASSSTVYGYTF. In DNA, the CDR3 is TGTGCCAGCAGCTCTACAGTTTATGGCTACACCTTC.

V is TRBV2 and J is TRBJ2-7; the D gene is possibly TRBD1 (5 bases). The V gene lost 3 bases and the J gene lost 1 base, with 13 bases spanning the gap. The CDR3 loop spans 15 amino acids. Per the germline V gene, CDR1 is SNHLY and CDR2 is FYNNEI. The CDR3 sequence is CASSDRVPESYEQYF. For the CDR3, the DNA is TGTGCCAGCAGTGACAGGGTACCGGAGTCCTACGAGCAGTACTTC.

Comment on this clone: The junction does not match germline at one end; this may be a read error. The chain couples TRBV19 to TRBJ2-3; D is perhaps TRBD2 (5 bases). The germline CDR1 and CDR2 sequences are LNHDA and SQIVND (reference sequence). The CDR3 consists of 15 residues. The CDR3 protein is CGSTERGLGTDTQYF. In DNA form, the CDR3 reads TGTGGCAGTACCGAACGGGGTCTTGGCACAGATACGCAGTATTTT.

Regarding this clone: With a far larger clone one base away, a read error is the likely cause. The CDR3 region has the DNA TGTGCCAGCGAGACAGGGGGAATTGAAAAACTGTTTTTT. Translated: CASETGGIEKLFF. The genes are TRBV27 and TRBJ1-4; 9 bases map to TRBD1. V gave up 8 bases and J gave up 7 bases; unmatched junction bases: 5. The CDR3 consists of 13 residues. CDR1 MNHEY and CDR2 SMNVEV come from the germline V gene (reference sequence).

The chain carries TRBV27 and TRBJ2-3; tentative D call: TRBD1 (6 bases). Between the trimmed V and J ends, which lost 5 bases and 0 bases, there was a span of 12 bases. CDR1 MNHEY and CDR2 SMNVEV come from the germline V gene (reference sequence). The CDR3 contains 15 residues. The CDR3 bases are TGTGCCAGCAGTGACCAGGGGAAAAGCACAGATACGCAGTATTTT. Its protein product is CASSDQGKSTDTQYF.

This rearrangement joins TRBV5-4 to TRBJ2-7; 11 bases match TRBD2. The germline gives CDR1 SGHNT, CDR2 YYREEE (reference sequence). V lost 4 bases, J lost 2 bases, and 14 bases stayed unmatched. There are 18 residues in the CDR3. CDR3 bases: TGTGCCAGCAGCCAACCCGGGTCGGTAGCGGGAGGGCCCTACGAGCAGTACTTC. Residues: CASSQPGSVAGGPYEQYF.

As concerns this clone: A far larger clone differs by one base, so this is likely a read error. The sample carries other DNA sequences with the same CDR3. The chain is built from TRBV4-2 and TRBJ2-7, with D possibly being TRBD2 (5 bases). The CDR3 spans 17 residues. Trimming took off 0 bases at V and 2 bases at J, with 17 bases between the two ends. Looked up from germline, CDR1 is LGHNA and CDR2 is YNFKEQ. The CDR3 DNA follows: TGTGCCAGCAGCCAAGACCAATCGGGGAAGACCACCTACGAGCAGTACTTC. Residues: CASSQDQSGKTTYEQYF.

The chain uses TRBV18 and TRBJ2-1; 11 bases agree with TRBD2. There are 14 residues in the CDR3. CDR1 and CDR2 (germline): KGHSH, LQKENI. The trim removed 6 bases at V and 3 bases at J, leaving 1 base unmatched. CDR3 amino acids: CASSGTSGYNEQFF. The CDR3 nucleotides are TGTGCCAGCTCGGGGACTAGCGGCTACAATGAGCAGTTCTTC. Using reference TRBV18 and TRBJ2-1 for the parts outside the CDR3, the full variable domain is NAGVMQNPRHLVRRRGQEARLRCSPMKGHSHVYWYRQLPEEGLKFMVYLQKENIIDESGMPKERFSAEFPKEGPSILRIQQVVRGDSAAYFCASSGTSGYNEQFFGPGTRLTVL.

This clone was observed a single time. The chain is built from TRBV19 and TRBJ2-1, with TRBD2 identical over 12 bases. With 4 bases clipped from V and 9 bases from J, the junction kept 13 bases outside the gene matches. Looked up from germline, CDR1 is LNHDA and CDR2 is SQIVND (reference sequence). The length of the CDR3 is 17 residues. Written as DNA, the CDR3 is TGTGCCAGTAGTACCCCTAGCGGGAGGGCCTCTTCAGGTGAGCAGTTCTTC. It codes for CASSTPSGRASSGEQFF.

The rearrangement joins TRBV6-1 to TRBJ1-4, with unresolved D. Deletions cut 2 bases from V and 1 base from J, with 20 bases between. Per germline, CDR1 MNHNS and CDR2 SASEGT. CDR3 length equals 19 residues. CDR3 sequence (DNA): TGTGCCAGCAGTGAACTTGAAGGGTGGAGTTTTGAAACTAATGAAAAACTGTTTTTT. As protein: CASSELEGWSFETNEKLFF.

Here the CDR3 DNA reads TGTGCCAGCAGTTTAGACAGGGCCTACTCCTACGAGCAGTACTTC. It is translated as CASSLDRAYSYEQYF. V is TRBV28 and J is TRBJ2-7; 7 nucleotides line up with TRBD1. The CDR3 totals 15 residues. Germline V lookup: CDR1 MDHEN, CDR2 SYDVKM. Germline trimming cut 2 bases from V and 0 bases from J; bases unmatched to any gene: 4.

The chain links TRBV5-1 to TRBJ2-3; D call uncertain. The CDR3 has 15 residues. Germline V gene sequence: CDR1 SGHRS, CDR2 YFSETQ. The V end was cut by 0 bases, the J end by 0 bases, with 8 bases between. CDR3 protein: CASSLEMTSTDTQYF. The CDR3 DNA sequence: TGCGCCAGCAGCTTGGAGATGACTAGCACAGATACGCAGTATTTT.

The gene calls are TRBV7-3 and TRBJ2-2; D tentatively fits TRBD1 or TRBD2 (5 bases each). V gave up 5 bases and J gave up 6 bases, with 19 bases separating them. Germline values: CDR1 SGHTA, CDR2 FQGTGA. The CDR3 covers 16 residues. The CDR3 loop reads CASSQRLGSGPGELFF. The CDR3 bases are TGTGCCAGCAGCCAAAGGCTGGGGTCGGGGCCCGGGGAGCTGTTTTTT.

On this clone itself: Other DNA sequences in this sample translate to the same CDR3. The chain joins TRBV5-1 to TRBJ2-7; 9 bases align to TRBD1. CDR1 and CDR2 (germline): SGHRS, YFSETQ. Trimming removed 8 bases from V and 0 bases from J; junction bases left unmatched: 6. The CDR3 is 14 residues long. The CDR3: CASSRTGDSYEQYF. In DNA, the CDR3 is TGCGCCAGTTCAAGGACAGGGGACTCCTACGAGCAGTACTTC.

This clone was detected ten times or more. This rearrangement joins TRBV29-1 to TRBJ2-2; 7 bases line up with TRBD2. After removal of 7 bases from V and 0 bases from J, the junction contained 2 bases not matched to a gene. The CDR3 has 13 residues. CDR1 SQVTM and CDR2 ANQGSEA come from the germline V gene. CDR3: CSATSANTGELFF. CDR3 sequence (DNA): TGCAGCGCAACTAGCGCGAACACCGGGGAGCTGTTTTTT.

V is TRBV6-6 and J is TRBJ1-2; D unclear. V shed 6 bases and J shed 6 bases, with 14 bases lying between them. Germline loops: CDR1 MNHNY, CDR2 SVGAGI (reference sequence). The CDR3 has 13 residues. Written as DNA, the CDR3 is TGTGCCAGCAGCCTTGACAAGCAAAATGGCTACACCTTC. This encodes CASSLDKQNGYTF.

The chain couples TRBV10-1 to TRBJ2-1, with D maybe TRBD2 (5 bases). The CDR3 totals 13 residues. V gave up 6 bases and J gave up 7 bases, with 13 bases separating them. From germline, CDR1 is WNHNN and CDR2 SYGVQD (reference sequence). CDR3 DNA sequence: TGCGCCAGCAGCCACGGGCGGAGGAATGAGCAGTTCTTC. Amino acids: CASSHGRRNEQFF.

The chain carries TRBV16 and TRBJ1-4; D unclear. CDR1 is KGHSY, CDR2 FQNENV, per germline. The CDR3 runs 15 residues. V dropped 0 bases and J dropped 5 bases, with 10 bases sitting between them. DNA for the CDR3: TGTGCCAGCAGCCAATCTAGAGCCTCAAATGAAAAACTGTTTTTT. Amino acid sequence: CASSQSRASNEKLFF.